This is a list of T cell receptor beta chains from one sample in a study of T-cell memory formation after mild COVID-19. One entry per CDR3 protein results from TCRdb running MiXCR on the 5' RACE reads. The table lists about 150,000 distinct CDR3 sequences, around 15% of them singletons. The source material was PBMCs or a T cell subset sorted from them (not recorded which). The receptors come from an adult woman who had mild COVID-19 (a few samples of this study predate the infection). Cell type and time point are not known. The CDR3 runs from the conserved cysteine through the conserved F or W. The D gene is left open where the match is weak. Only part of the rows carry a size: once, few, many, or a class if the clone is expanded.

J	size	D	V	CDR3	DNA
TRBJ2-6	-	TRBD1	TRBV20-1	CSARADRGRKTAGANVLTF	TGCAGTGCTAGAGCCGACAGGGGGCGAAAGACGGCTGGGGCCAACGTCCTGACTTTC
TRBJ2-2	-	-	TRBV7-3	CASSLTAGWDTGELFF	TGTGCCAGCAGCTTAACTGCCGGGTGGGACACCGGGGAGCTGTTTTTT
TRBJ2-6	few	-	TRBV5-1	CASSLGGNGANVLTF	TGCGCCAGCAGCTTGGGAGGGAATGGGGCCAACGTCCTGACTTTC
TRBJ2-3	few	-	TRBV7-8	CAVQPGYTDTQYF	TGTGCCGTGCAGCCCGGTTACACAGATACGCAGTATTTT
TRBJ2-2	few	-	TRBV20-1	CSAITPQTTGELFF	TGCAGTGCTATAACTCCGCAGACCACCGGGGAGCTGTTTTTT
TRBJ2-7	few	-	TRBV7-2	CASILTGRFYEQYF	TGTGCCAGCATCCTAACTGGAAGGTTCTACGAGCAGTACTTC
TRBJ2-1	few	TRBD2	TRBV9	CASSVASGNYNEQFF	TGTGCCAGCAGCGTAGCTAGCGGGAACTACAATGAGCAGTTCTTC
TRBJ2-7	-	-	TRBV5-1	CASSLAPVPYEQYF	TGCGCCAGCAGCTTGGCTCCAGTGCCCTACGAGCAGTACTTC
TRBJ2-7	few	TRBD1	TRBV5-1	CASSSMDRGYSYEQYF	TGCGCCAGCAGCTCCATGGACAGGGGATACTCCTACGAGCAGTACTTC
TRBJ1-1	few	-	TRBV29-1	CSGGDTNTEAFF	TGCAGCGGGGGGGACACGAACACTGAAGCTTTCTTT
TRBJ1-2	few	-	TRBV5-6	CASSLLVGKNYGYTF	TGTGCCAGCAGCTTGCTTGTGGGAAAAAACTATGGCTACACCTTC
TRBJ2-7	once	TRBD2	TRBV6-2/TRBV6-3	CASSDPRGSGIYEQYF	TGTGCCAGCAGTGACCCTCGGGGTAGCGGGATCTACGAGCAGTACTTC
TRBJ2-2	few	-	TRBV4-1	CASSHAGSSGELFF	TGCGCCAGCAGCCACGCGGGCTCCTCCGGGGAGCTGTTTTTT
TRBJ2-3	-	-	TRBV19	CASSRARIVDTQYF	TGTGCCAGTAGTCGAGCTAGAATTGTAGATACGCAGTATTTT
TRBJ2-2	-	-	TRBV7-9	CASSPGRLSGELFF	TGTGCCAGCAGCCCGGGCCGACTGTCCGGGGAGCTGTTTTTT
TRBJ2-1	few	-	TRBV4-1	CASSQGSVDEQFF	TGCGCCAGCAGCCAAGGATCGGTCGATGAGCAGTTCTTC
TRBJ2-7	-	TRBD1	TRBV28	CASSFIGTGGTYEQYF	TGTGCCAGCAGTTTTATCGGGACAGGGGGCACCTACGAGCAGTACTTC
TRBJ2-1	-	TRBD2	TRBV5-4	CASSLARLAGEENEQFF	TGTGCCAGCAGCTTGGCGAGACTAGCGGGAGAAGAGAATGAGCAGTTCTTC
TRBJ2-1	-	-	TRBV5-1	CASSLGAGSTEQFF	TGCGCCAGCAGCTTGGGGGCAGGTTCGACTGAGCAGTTCTTC
TRBJ2-1	-	TRBD2	TRBV3-1	CASSYSPTSSNEQFF	TGTGCCAGCAGCTATTCCCCGACTAGCAGCAATGAGCAGTTCTTC
TRBJ2-3	-	-	TRBV5-4	CASSGDEDHTDTQYF	TGTGCCAGCAGCGGGGACGAGGATCACACAGATACGCAGTATTTT
TRBJ2-1	-	-	TRBV5-6	CASSGGTPEQFF	TGTGCCAGCAGCGGCGGGACACCCGAGCAGTTCTTC
TRBJ2-2	-	TRBD2	TRBV28	CASRLGLGTGELFF	TGTGCCAGCAGGTTGGGACTAGGTACCGGGGAGCTGTTTTTT
TRBJ2-7	many	TRBD2	TRBV7-8	CASSYQASGTSGRTYEQYF	TGTGCCAGCAGCTACCAAGCCTCCGGGACTAGCGGGAGAACCTACGAGCAGTACTTC
TRBJ2-1	-	-	TRBV2	CASSEWLQQLSYNEQFF	TGTGCCAGCAGTGAATGGTTGCAACAGTTATCCTACAATGAGCAGTTCTTC
TRBJ1-6	-	TRBD1	TRBV7-8	CASSLGGQGNSPLHF	TGTGCCAGCAGCTTAGGGGGACAGGGGAATTCACCCCTCCACTTT
TRBJ1-2	few	-	TRBV4-1	CASSLLARAPEGYGYTF	TGCGCCAGCAGCCTATTGGCCCGGGCTCCCGAGGGCTATGGCTACACCTTC
TRBJ2-2	-	-	TRBV15	CATSRERDSGGELFF	TGTGCCACCAGCAGAGAGAGGGATTCGGGTGGGGAGCTGTTTTTT
TRBJ2-1	-	TRBD2	TRBV20-1	CSAGDSGGANEQFF	TGCAGTGCCGGGGATAGCGGGGGGGCAAATGAGCAGTTCTTC
TRBJ2-1	few	-	TRBV18	CASSPTQGGEQFF	TGTGCCAGCTCACCGACACAGGGAGGTGAGCAGTTCTTC
TRBJ2-5	-	-	TRBV7-2	CASSLRDPGSRETQYF	TGTGCCAGCAGCTTAAGGGACCCGGGGTCTAGGGAGACCCAGTACTTC
TRBJ1-6	-	-	TRBV5-1	CASSLEVRGSSYNSPLHF	TGCGCCAGCAGCTTGGAAGTCCGGGGAAGCTCCTATAATTCACCCCTCCACTTT
TRBJ1-4	few	-	TRBV7-9	CASSLSYQSPGREKLFF	TGTGCCAGCAGCTTAAGTTATCAGTCGCCGGGCCGTGAAAAACTGTTTTTT
TRBJ2-5	few	-	TRBV20-1	CSARGAPMETQYF	TGCAGTGCTAGAGGGGCTCCGATGGAGACCCAGTACTTC
TRBJ2-7	many	TRBD2	TRBV9	CASSRTSGTYEQYF	TGTGCCAGCAGCCGGACTAGCGGCACCTACGAGCAGTACTTC
TRBJ1-4	few	-	TRBV20-1	CSAAGHLNEKLFF	TGCAGTGCTGCGGGACACCTCAATGAAAAACTGTTTTTT
TRBJ2-7	few	-	TRBV19	CASSIQHNRVLEQYF	TGTGCCAGTAGTATCCAGCACAACAGGGTACTTGAGCAGTACTTC
TRBJ2-3	few	-	TRBV27	CASSTLTDTQYF	TGTGCCAGCAGCACTCTCACAGATACGCAGTATTTT
TRBJ2-1	many	-	TRBV24-1	CATAPGTYSSYNEQFF	TGTGCCACCGCTCCCGGGACATATAGCTCCTACAATGAGCAGTTCTTC
TRBJ2-7	-	-	TRBV9	CASSVVPGHEQYF	TGTGCCAGCAGCGTAGTTCCAGGACACGAGCAGTACTTC
TRBJ2-2	-	TRBD2	TRBV25-1	CASRRQFDGGGTGELFF	TGTGCCAGCAGGAGACAGTTCGATGGGGGAGGGACCGGGGAGCTGTTTTTT
TRBJ1-2	-	-	TRBV10-2	CASSESRQLYGYTF	TGCGCCAGCAGTGAGTCGAGACAGCTCTATGGCTACACCTTC
TRBJ2-3	-	TRBD1	TRBV25-1	CATSWTGYRDTQYF	TGTGCCACCTCCTGGACAGGGTACAGAGATACGCAGTATTTT
TRBJ2-5	-	-	TRBV24-1	CATSSVERETQYF	TGTGCCACCAGTTCGGTAGAACGAGAGACCCAGTACTTC
TRBJ2-5	few	-	TRBV9	CASSVVGWAQETQYF	TGTGCCAGCAGCGTAGTAGGGTGGGCCCAAGAGACCCAGTACTTC
TRBJ1-2	-	-	TRBV24-1	CATSDLNPNYGYTF	TGTGCCACCAGTGATTTGAACCCTAACTATGGCTACACCTTC
TRBJ2-1	few	-	TRBV19	CASGEGGASYNEQFF	TGTGCCAGTGGGGAAGGGGGAGCTAGCTACAATGAGCAGTTCTTC
TRBJ2-3	few	-	TRBV11-3	CASSFDTNTQYF	TGTGCCAGCAGCTTTGACACAAATACGCAGTATTTT
TRBJ2-3	-	-	TRBV11-2	CASSLGPSVGDTQYF	TGTGCCAGCAGCTTAGGACCTAGCGTAGGAGATACGCAGTATTTT
TRBJ2-7	few	TRBD1	TRBV24-1	CATSDGQGGYEQYF	TGTGCCACCAGTGATGGACAGGGGGGATACGAGCAGTACTTC
TRBJ1-3	-	-	TRBV15	CATRGSGNTIYF	TGTGCCACTCGGGGCTCTGGAAACACCATATATTTT
TRBJ1-5	few	TRBD1	TRBV29-1	CSVSQGKSNQPQHF	TGCAGCGTATCACAGGGGAAGAGCAATCAGCCCCAGCATTTT
TRBJ2-5	few	TRBD1	TRBV12-3/TRBV12-4	CASSYRTGGETQYF	TGTGCCAGCAGTTACCGGACAGGGGGCGAGACCCAGTACTTC
TRBJ1-5	-	TRBD1	TRBV7-2	CASSSRTGRDQPQHF	TGTGCCAGCAGCTCCCGGACAGGGCGCGACCAGCCCCAGCATTTT
TRBJ2-1	-	-	TRBV29-1	CSFRDSGYNEQFF	TGCAGCTTCCGGGACTCAGGCTACAATGAGCAGTTCTTC